Following are 16 T cell receptor beta chains from one sample sequenced in a study of cytomegalovirus exposure and HLA in healthy donors. The PCR employed 60 Vbeta primers together with 13 Jbeta primers. The table came from immunoSEQ multiplex PCR; TCRdb's copy has only in-frame clones and leaves some out. The sample contains 100,000 to 150,000 clones, approximately 76% of which appear only once. The sequencing sample was made of PBMCs. The receptors derive from a middle-aged man in good health and CMV-seropositive.

This chain joins TRBV5-1 and TRBJ2-1; 8 bases align to TRBD2. The CDR3 runs 17 residues. Germline V gives CDR1 SGHRS, CDR2 YFSETQ. Unmatched junction bases numbered 12, after V lost 0 bases and J lost 7 bases. The CDR3 here is CASSLGIGRALQNEQFF. The DNA for the CDR3 is TGCGCCAGCAGCTTGGGGATCGGGAGGGCCCTTCAAAATGAGCAGTTCTTC. The full variable domain, in which reference TRBV5-1 and TRBJ2-1 provide the parts outside the CDR3, is KAGVTQTPRYLIKTRGQQVTLSCSPISGHRSVSWYQQTPGQGLQFLFEYFSETQRNKGNFPGRFSGRQFSNSRSEMNVSTLELGDSALYLCASSLGIGRALQNEQFFGPGTRLTVL.

This clone was seen a handful of times. The rearrangement uses TRBV10-2 and TRBJ2-1; a possible D gene is TRBD2 (5 bases). Trimming removed 11 bases from V and 6 bases from J, with 11 bases in between. Germline loops: CDR1 WSHSY, CDR2 SAAADI. The CDR3 runs 11 residues. Here the CDR3 DNA reads TGCGCCGCAGGAGAGGGCAATGAGCAGTTCTTC. Amino acid sequence: CAAGEGNEQFF.

The chain joins TRBV7-9 to TRBJ1-3, with D possibly TRBD1 on 6 matching bases. V lost 10 bases to trimming and J lost 0 bases, with 10 bases between them. This CDR3 is 13 amino acids long. Germline lookup yields CDR1 SEHNR and CDR2 FQNEAQ (reference sequence). This chain's CDR3 is CATDRSSGNTIYF. CDR3 in DNA: TGTGCCACAGACAGGAGCTCTGGAAACACCATATATTTT.

This clone has just a few counts. This sequence joins TRBV4-1 and TRBJ2-1; 7 bases match TRBD2. The CDR3 spans 16 residues. Germline loops: CDR1 MGHRA, CDR2 YSYEKL. V shed 7 bases and J 2 bases; nucleotides not matched to a gene: 11. This CDR3 reads CASTRAGLAAYNEQFF. The CDR3 bases are TGCGCCAGCACCCGAGCGGGGCTCGCAGCCTACAATGAGCAGTTCTTC.

V is TRBV5-1 and J is TRBJ2-1; 12 bases agree with TRBD2. This CDR3 has 15 residues. V dropped 4 bases and J dropped 5; count of bases not matched to a gene: 4. Germline CDR1 is SGHRS and CDR2 is YFSETQ. The CDR3 protein is CASSLLAGGNNEQFF. The CDR3 bases are TGCGCCAGCAGCCTCCTAGCGGGGGGGAACAATGAGCAGTTCTTC. Full variable domain (outside the CDR3, taken from reference TRBV5-1 and TRBJ2-1): KAGVTQTPRYLIKTRGQQVTLSCSPISGHRSVSWYQQTPGQGLQFLFEYFSETQRNKGNFPGRFSGRQFSNSRSEMNVSTLELGDSALYLCASSLLAGGNNEQFFGPGTRLTVL.

Regarding this clone: One end of the junction varies from germline; a read error may be responsible. The chain combines TRBV5-1 with TRBJ1-2; D may be TRBD1 (5 bases). CDR3 length: 15 amino acids. Germline values: CDR1 SGHRS, CDR2 YFSETQ. The CDR3 reads CSSSPRAPGDYGYTF. DNA of the CDR3: TGCTCCAGCAGCCCCCGGGCCCCGGGGGACTATGGCTACACCTTC.

This clone appeared a single time. This chain connects TRBV2 to TRBJ2-3; 8 bases line up with TRBD2. CDR3 length: 16 amino acids. Germline V lookup: CDR1 SNHLY, CDR2 FYNNEI. The ends lost 8 bases at V and 2 bases at J; junction bases unmatched: 12. CDR3 region: CASGDSIAGPTDTQYF. In DNA, the CDR3 is TGTGCCAGCGGGGACTCTATAGCGGGGCCCACAGATACGCAGTATTTT.

The V and J genes are TRBV5-1 and TRBJ1-5; possible D gene TRBD1, 5 bases. Germline lookup yields CDR1 SGHRS and CDR2 YFSETQ. V was pared by 4 bases and J by 7 bases, with 18 bases between. The CDR3 contains 15 residues. The CDR3, as DNA: TGCGCCAGCAGCCCCGGGGGTCCGGGGGACCAGCCCCAGCATTTT. It yields the protein CASSPGGPGDQPQHF.

The genes are TRBV19 and TRBJ2-7; 9 bases align to TRBD2. Trimming removed 5 bases from V and 5 bases from J; junction bases left unmatched: 10. This CDR3 region has 15 residues. The germline V gene has CDR1 LNHDA and CDR2 SQIVND (reference sequence). The CDR3 sequence is CASSPSGLAGDEQYF. CDR3 nucleotide sequence: TGTGCCAGTAGTCCCTCCGGTTTAGCGGGAGACGAGCAGTACTTC.

This CDR3 is CASSLDPQGEQFF. CDR3 nucleotides: TGCGCCAGCAGCCTGGACCCCCAGGGCGAGCAGTTCTTC. V and J are TRBV5-1 and TRBJ2-1; tentative D call: TRBD1 (5 bases). The germline V and J ends were trimmed by 4 bases and 10 bases, with 15 bases remaining between them. Per the germline V gene, CDR1 is SGHRS and CDR2 is YFSETQ. The CDR3 extends over 13 amino acids.

J is TRBJ1-2 and V is TRBV27, with no clear D. V dropped 3 bases and J dropped 0 bases, with 14 bases sitting between them. CDR3 size: 16 residues. The germline V gene encodes CDR1 MNHEY and CDR2 SMNVEV (reference sequence). The CDR3 protein is CASSFSPSTTNYGYTF. Written as DNA, the CDR3 is TGTGCCAGCAGTTTTAGCCCGAGTACTACTAACTATGGCTACACCTTC.

The chain recombines TRBV4-3 with TRBJ2-3; D perhaps matches TRBD2 (5 bases). The germline CDR1 and CDR2 sequences are LGHNA and YSLEER. The V end was cut by 0 bases, the J end by 8 bases, with 6 bases between. The length of the CDR3 is 12 residues. The CDR3 is CASSQDSVTQYF. The CDR3 bases are TGCGCCAGCAGCCAAGATAGCGTTACGCAGTATTTT.

The chain employs TRBV19 and TRBJ2-3, with TRBD2 as a possible D gene (6 bases). This CDR3 region has 15 residues. Germline V gene sequence: CDR1 LNHDA, CDR2 SQIVND (reference sequence). The V end was cut by 1 base, the J end by 1 base, with 9 bases between. The CDR3 region is CASSIGGAGTDTQYF. For the CDR3, the DNA is TGTGCCAGTAGTATAGGCGGGGCGGGCACAGATACGCAGTATTTT.

The V gene is TRBV7-2, the J gene TRBJ2-3; TRBD1 matches 7 bases. This CDR3 has 15 amino acids. Germline CDR1 is SGHTA and CDR2 is FQGNSA. V dropped 1 base and J dropped 5; count of bases not matched to a gene: 6. The chain's CDR3 is CASSLGGTVEDTQYF. The CDR3 DNA reads TGTGCCAGCAGCTTAGGGGGGACAGTAGAAGATACGCAGTATTTT.

The J gene is TRBJ2-3, the V gene TRBV5-8, with D uncertain. Germline V lookup: CDR1 SGHTS, CDR2 YDEGEE. The CDR3 totals 16 residues. V was cut by 0 bases and J by 0 bases, with 11 bases left in between. CDR3 coding DNA: TGTGCCAGCAGCTTGGGGTCGGGTCACAGCACAGATACGCAGTATTTT. Encoded protein: CASSLGSGHSTDTQYF.

The rearrangement joins TRBV10-1 to TRBJ2-7, with TRBD2 matching 12 bases. Per the germline V gene, CDR1 is WNHNN and CDR2 is SYGVQD (reference sequence). The CDR3 is 15 residues long. J gave up 2 bases and V 5 bases, and 4 bases lay outside the gene matches. The CDR3 DNA reads as TGCGCCAGCAGTCCGGGACTAGCGGGCCCCTACGAGCAGTACTTC. This codes for CASSPGLAGPYEQYF.